This T cell receptor (beta chain) is from a study of identifying expanded T cells in peripheral blood. Findings and limits, study-wide: Over around two and four weeks, about 17 and 20 clones changed, versus around 1.2 between replicates. Two-week clone count variance significantly increased as total template count grew.

The CDR3 runs to 13 residues. Trimming took 6 bases from V and 5 from J, leaving 12 bases between them. CDR1 is MGHDK, CDR2 SYGVNS, per germline. TCRdb keeps only in-frame clones here, not all; method: immunoSEQ multiplex PCR. The sample lists approximately 92,000 clones, 70% to 90% occurring once. Turning to this clone: Its antigen remains unidentified.

Sequencing used blood. This chain uses TRBV25-1 with TRBJ2-3; maybe TRBD1 (5 bases). The receptor comes from a person between 18 and 75 years old in good health. This CDR3 reads CASSRVDGDTQYF. CDR3 sequence (DNA): TGTGCCAGCAGCAGGGTAGATGGAGATACGCAGTATTTT.